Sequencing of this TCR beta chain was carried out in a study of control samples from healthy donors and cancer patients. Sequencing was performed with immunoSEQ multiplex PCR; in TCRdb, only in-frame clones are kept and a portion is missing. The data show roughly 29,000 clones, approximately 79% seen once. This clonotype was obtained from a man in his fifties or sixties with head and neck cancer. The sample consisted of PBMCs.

The CDR3 sequence: CASSLLTGGYTF. The CDR3 DNA reads as TGTGCCAGCAGTTTATTAACCGGTGGCTACACCTTC. The chain recombines TRBV5-4 with TRBJ1-2; D not resolved. Per germline, CDR1 SGHNT and CDR2 YYREEE (reference sequence). With 5 bases removed from V and 7 bases from J, the gap between germline ends came to 12 bases. This CDR3 spans 12 amino acids.